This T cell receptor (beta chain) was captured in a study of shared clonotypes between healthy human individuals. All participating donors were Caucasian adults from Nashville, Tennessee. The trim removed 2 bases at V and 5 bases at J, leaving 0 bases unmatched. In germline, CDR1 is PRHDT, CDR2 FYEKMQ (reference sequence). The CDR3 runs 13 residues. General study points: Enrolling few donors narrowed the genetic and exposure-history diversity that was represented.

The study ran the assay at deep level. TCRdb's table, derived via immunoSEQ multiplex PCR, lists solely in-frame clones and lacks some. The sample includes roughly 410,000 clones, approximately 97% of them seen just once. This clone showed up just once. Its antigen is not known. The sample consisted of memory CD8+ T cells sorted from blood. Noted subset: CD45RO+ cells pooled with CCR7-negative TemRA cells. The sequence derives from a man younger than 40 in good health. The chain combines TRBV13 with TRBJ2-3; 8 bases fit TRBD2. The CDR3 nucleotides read TGTGCCAGCAGCTTACTAGCGGGAGATACGCAGTATTTT. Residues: CASSLLAGDTQYF.